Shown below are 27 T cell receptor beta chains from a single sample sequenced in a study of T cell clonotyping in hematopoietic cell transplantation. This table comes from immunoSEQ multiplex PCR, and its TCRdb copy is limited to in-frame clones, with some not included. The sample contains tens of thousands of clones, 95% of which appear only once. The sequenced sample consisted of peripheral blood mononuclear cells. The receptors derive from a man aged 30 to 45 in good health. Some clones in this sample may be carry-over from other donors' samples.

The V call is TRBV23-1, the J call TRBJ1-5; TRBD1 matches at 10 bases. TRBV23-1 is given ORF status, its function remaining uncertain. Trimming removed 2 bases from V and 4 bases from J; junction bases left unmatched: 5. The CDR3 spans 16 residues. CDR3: CASSQPPGQGNQPQHF. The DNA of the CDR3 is TGCGCCAGCAGTCAACCCCCGGGACAGGGGAATCAGCCCCAGCATTTT.

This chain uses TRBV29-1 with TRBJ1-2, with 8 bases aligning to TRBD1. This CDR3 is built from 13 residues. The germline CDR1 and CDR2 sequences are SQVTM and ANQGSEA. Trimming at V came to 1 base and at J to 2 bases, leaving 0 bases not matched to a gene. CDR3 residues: CSVEGQGNYGYTF. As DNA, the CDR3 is TGCAGCGTTGAAGGACAGGGGAACTATGGCTACACCTTC.

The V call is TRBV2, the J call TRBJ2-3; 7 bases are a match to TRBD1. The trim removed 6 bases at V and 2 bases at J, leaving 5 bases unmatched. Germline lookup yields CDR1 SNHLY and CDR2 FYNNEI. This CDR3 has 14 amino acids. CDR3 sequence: CASRGTEITDTQYF. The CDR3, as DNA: TGTGCCAGCAGAGGGACAGAGATCACAGATACGCAGTATTTT. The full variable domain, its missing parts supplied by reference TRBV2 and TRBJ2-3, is EPEVTQTPSHQVTQMGQEVILRCVPISNHLYFYWYRQILGQKVEFLVSFYNNEISEKSEIFDDQFSVERPDGSNFTLKIRSTKLEDSAMYFCASRGTEITDTQYFGPGTRLTVL.

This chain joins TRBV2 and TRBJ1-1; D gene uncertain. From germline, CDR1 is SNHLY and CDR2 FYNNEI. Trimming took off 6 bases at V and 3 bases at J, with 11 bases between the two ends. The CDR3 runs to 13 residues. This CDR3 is CASSTFEDTEAFF. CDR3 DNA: TGTGCCAGCAGCACGTTCGAAGACACTGAAGCTTTCTTT.

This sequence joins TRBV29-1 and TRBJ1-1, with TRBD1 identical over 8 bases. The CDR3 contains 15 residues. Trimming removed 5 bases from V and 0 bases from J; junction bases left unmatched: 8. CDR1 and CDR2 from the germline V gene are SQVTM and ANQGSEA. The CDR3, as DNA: TGCAGCGTTCTGGGGACAGGAAAAATGAACACTGAAGCTTTCTTT. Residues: CSVLGTGKMNTEAFF.

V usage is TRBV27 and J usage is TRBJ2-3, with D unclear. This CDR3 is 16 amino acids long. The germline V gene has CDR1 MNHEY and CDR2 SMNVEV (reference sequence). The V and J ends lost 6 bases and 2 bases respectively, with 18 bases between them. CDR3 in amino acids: CASSPHRKGTTDTQYF. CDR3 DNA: TGTGCCAGCAGCCCCCACCGTAAGGGCACCACAGATACGCAGTATTTT.

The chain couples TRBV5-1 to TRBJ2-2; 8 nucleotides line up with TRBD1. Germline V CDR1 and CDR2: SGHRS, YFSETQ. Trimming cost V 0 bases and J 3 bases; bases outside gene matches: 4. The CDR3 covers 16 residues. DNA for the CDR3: TGCGCCAGCAGCTTGGCCTCAGGGGGCGACACCGGGGAGCTGTTTTTT. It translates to CASSLASGGDTGELFF.

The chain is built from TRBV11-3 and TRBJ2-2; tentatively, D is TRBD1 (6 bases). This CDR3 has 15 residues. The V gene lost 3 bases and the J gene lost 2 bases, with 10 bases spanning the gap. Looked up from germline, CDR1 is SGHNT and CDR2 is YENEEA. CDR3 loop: CASSFRQANTGELFF. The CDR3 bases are TGTGCCAGCAGCTTCCGACAGGCTAACACCGGGGAGCTGTTTTTT.

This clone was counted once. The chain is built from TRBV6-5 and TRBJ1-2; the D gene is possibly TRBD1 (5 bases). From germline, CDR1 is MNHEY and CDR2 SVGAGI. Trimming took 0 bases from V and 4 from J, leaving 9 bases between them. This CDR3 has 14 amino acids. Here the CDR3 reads CASSYSGTFYGYTF. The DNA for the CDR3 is TGTGCCAGCAGTTACTCCGGGACCTTCTATGGCTACACCTTC.

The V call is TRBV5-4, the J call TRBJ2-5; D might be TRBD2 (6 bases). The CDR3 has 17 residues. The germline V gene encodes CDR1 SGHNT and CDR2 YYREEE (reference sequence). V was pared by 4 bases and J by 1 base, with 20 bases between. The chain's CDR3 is CASSADTAGPTQETQYF. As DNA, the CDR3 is TGTGCCAGCAGCGCAGATACGGCGGGGCCTACCCAAGAGACCCAGTACTTC.

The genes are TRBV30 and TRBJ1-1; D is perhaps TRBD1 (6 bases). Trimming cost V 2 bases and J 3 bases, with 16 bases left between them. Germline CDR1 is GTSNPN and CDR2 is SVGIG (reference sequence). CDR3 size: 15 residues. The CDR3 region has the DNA TGTGCCTGGAGTAATAAGACAGGTGCACACACTGAAGCTTTCTTT. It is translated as CAWSNKTGAHTEAFF.

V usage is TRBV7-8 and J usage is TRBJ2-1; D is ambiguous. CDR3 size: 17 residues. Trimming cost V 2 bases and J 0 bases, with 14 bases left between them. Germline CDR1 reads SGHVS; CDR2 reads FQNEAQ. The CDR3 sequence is CASSLSTPFSSYNEQFF. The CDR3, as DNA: TGTGCCAGCAGCTTATCCACCCCTTTCAGCTCCTACAATGAGCAGTTCTTC.

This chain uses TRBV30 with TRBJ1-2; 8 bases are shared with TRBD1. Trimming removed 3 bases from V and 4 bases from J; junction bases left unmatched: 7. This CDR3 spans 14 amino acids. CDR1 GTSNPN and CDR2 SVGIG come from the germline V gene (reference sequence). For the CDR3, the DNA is TGTGCCTGGAGCGAAGGGACAGGCCCCTATGGCTACACCTTC. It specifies CAWSEGTGPYGYTF.

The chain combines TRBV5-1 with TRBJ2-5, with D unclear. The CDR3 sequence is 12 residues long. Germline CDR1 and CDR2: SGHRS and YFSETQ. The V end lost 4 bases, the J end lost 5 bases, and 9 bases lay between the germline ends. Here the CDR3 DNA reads TGCGCCAGCAGCGCCTCTTCGGAGACCCAGTACTTC. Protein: CASSASSETQYF.

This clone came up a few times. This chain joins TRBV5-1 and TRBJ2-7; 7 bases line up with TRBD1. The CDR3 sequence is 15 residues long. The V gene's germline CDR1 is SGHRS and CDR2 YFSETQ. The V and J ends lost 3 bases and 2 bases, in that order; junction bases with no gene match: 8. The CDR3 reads CASSSRQGETYEQYF. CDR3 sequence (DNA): TGCGCCAGCAGCTCGCGACAGGGAGAAACCTACGAGCAGTACTTC. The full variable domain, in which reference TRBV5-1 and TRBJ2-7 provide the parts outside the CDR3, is KAGVTQTPRYLIKTRGQQVTLSCSPISGHRSVSWYQQTPGQGLQFLFEYFSETQRNKGNFPGRFSGRQFSNSRSEMNVSTLELGDSALYLCASSSRQGETYEQYFGPGTRLTVT.

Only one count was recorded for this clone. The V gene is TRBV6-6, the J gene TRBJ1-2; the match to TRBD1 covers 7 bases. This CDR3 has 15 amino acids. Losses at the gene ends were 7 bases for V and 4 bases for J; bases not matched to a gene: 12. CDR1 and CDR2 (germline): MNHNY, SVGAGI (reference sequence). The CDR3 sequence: CASTHFVDRLYGYTF. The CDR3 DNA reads TGTGCCAGCACCCACTTTGTGGACAGGCTCTATGGCTACACCTTC.

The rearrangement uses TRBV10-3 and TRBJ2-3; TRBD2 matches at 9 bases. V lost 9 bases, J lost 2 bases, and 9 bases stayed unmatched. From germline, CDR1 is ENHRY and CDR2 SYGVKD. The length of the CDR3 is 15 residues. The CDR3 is CAISQRGAPTDTQYF. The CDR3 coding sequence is TGTGCCATATCCCAGCGGGGGGCCCCCACAGATACGCAGTATTTT.

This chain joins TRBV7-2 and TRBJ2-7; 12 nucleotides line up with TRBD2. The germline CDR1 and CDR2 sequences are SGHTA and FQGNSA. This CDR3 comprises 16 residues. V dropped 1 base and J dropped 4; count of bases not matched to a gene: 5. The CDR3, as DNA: TGTGCCAGCAGCTTAGAACTAGCGGGGGGTTTTTACGAGCAGTACTTC. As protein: CASSLELAGGFYEQYF.

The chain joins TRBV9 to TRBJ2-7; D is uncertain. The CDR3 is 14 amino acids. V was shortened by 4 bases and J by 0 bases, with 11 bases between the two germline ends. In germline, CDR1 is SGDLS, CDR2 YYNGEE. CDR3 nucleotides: TGTGCCAGCAGCTCATGGGGTGACTCCTACGAGCAGTACTTC. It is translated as CASSSWGDSYEQYF. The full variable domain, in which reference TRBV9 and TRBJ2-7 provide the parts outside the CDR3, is DSGVTQTPKHLITATGQRVTLRCSPRSGDLSVYWYQQSLDQGLQFLIQYYNGEERAKGNILERFSAQQFPDLHSELNLSSLELGDSALYFCASSSWGDSYEQYFGPGTRLTVT.

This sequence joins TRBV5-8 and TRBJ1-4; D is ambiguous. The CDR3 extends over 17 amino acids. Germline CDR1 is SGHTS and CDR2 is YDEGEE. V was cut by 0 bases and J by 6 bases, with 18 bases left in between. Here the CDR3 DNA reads TGTGCCAGCAGCTTGGCCAGGCAGGATGGGCCTTATGAAAAACTGTTTTTT. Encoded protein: CASSLARQDGPYEKLFF.

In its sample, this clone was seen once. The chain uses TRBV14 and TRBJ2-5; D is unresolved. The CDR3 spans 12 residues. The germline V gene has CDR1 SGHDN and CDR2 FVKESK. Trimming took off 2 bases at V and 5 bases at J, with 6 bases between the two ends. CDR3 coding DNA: TGTGCCAGCAGCCAAATTCGGGAGACCCAGTACTTC. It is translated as CASSQIRETQYF.

In DNA, the CDR3 is TGTGCCAGCAGTCCCCGAGGCGGGGGACGGACTGAAGCTTTCTTT. Translation gives CASSPRGGGRTEAFF. V usage is TRBV6-6 and J usage is TRBJ1-1; a weak D match, TRBD1 (5 bases). Trimming took 5 bases from V and 5 from J, leaving 18 bases between them. The germline V gene encodes CDR1 MNHNY and CDR2 SVGAGI (reference sequence). The CDR3 sequence is 15 residues long.

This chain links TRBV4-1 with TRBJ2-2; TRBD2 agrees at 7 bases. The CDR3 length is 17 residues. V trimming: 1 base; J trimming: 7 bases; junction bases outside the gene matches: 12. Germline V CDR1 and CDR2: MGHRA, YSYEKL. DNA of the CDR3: TGCGCCAGCAGCCAAGGGGGTTTTGGGGGGGGAGACGGGGAGCTGTTTTTT. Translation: CASSQGGFGGGDGELFF.

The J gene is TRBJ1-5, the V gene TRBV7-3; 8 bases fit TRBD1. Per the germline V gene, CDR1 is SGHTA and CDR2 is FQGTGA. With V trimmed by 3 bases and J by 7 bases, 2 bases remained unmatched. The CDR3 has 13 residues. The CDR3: CASSLDREQPQHF. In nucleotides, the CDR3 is TGTGCCAGCAGCTTGGACAGGGAGCAGCCCCAGCATTTT.

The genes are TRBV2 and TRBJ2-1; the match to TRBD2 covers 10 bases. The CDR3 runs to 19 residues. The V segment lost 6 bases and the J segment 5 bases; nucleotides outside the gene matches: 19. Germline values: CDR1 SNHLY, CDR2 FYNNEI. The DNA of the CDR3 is TGTGCCAGCAGGGCAGGACTGTGGGGAAGCGGGGGGGCCAACAATGAGCAGTTCTTC. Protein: CASRAGLWGSGGANNEQFF.

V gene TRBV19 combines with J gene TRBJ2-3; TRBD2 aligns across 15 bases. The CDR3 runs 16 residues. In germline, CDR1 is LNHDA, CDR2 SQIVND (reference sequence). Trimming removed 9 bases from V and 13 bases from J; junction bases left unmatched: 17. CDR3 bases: TGTGCCAGCATCTCAAGAGCCGGACTAGCGGGAGGGAAGGAGTATTTT. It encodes CASISRAGLAGGKEYF. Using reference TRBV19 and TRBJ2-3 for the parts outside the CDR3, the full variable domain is DGGITQSPKYLFRKEGQNVTLSCEQNLNHDAMYWYRQDPGQGLRLIYYSQIVNDFQKGDIAEGYSVSREKKESFPLTVTSAQKNPTAFYLCASISRAGLAGGKEYFGPGTRLTVL.

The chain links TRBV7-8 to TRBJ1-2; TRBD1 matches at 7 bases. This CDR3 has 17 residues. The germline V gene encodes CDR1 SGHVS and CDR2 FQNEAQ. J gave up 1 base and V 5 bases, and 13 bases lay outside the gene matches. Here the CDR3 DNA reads TGTGCCAGCAGCGGAAAAGGAGGGACAGTTGATAACTATGGCTACACCTTC. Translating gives CASSGKGGTVDNYGYTF. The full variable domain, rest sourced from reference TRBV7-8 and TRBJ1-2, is GAGVSQSPRYKVAKRGQDVALRCDPISGHVSLFWYQQALGQGPEFLTYFQNEAQLDKSGLPSDRFFAERPEGSVSTLKIQRTQQEDSAVYLCASSGKGGTVDNYGYTFGSGTRLTVV.